This TCR beta chain was recovered during a study of cytomegalovirus exposure and HLA in healthy donors. General study points: Usually a TCR sequence was rare, but some public TCRs were found in many donors.

The germline V gene encodes CDR1 SNHLY and CDR2 FYNNEI. CDR3 length: 13 amino acids. J gave up 7 bases and V 1 base, and 3 bases lay outside the gene matches. Only in-frame clones appear in the TCRdb table, and some are missing; sequencing was by immunoSEQ multiplex PCR. The sample lists roughly 120,000 clones; roughly 90% were seen once. Concerning this clone: The antigen remains unidentified.

What was sequenced was PBMCs. The receptor was derived from a woman between 25 and 40 years old in good health and CMV-seropositive. The chain carries TRBV2 and TRBJ2-5; 7 nucleotides line up with TRBD1. CDR3 region: CASSEGTGRTQYF. The DNA for the CDR3 is TGTGCCAGCAGTGAAGGGACAGGTCGGACCCAGTACTTC.